This TCR beta chain was sequenced for a study of CD8 T cells in ankylosing spondylitis. The study, taken as a whole, reports: About 8 highly homologous variants made up a TCR beta motif, and this motif appeared characteristic of ankylosing spondylitis blood. Disease-linked clones were reportedly significantly enriched in matched ankylosing spondylitis synovial fluid. Peripheral blood held disease-linked clones only at relatively low frequency, and these were CD8+.

This CDR3 is 12 amino acids long. Germline V CDR1 and CDR2: LGHNA, YSLEER. The V end was cut by 4 bases, the J end by 1 base, with 4 bases between. It was by quantitative 5'-RACE with molecular barcodes that TCR beta libraries were made. TCRdb re-called the 5' RACE reads through MiXCR, storing one row per CDR3 protein. The sample lists fewer than 25,000 distinct CDR3 sequences, 10% to 15% occurring once. This clonotype was detected only a few times. The antigen remains unidentified. The source material was blood. The receptor was derived from a male donor with ankylosing spondylitis or in good health (not recorded which). V and J are TRBV4-3 and TRBJ2-5; D uncertain. CDR3 protein: CASSRGQETQYF. For the CDR3, the DNA is TGCGCCAGCAGCCGAGGCCAAGAGACCCAGTACTTC.